This is a list of T cell receptor beta chains from one sample in a study of blood T cells in healthy people across ages. MiXCR, applied by TCRdb to the 5' RACE reads, yields one record per CDR3 protein. The table includes 600,000 to 800,000 distinct CDR3 sequences, roughly half detected once. Sequencing was carried out using blood. These receptors came from a woman aged 80 or older in good health. Each CDR3 is given with its conserved first and last residue. D genes are given only for firm matches. Expanded clones get a size class; other rows say once, few or many, or leave the size out.

D: TRBD2; V: TRBV27; J: TRBJ2-5; size: many; DNA: TGTGCCAGCAGAACTAGCGGACAAGAGACCCAGTACTTC; CDR3: CASRTSGQETQYF
D: .; V: TRBV27; J: TRBJ2-3; size: .; DNA: TGTGCCAGCAGTGTTGAGGGTCGCACAGATACGCAGTATTTT; CDR3: CASSVEGRTDTQYF
D: .; V: TRBV5-1; J: TRBJ2-7; size: many; DNA: TGCGCCAGCAGCTTGGACAGGATGACCTACGAGCAGTACTTC; CDR3: CASSLDRMTYEQYF
D: .; V: TRBV14; J: TRBJ2-7; size: .; DNA: TGTGCCAGCAGCCTAGAACGGGGGGCCTACGGGCAGTACTTC; CDR3: CASSLERGAYGQYF
D: .; V: TRBV20-1; J: TRBJ2-4; size: .; DNA: TGCAGTGCCCTTAGAGGGGCCAAAAACATTCAGTACTTC; CDR3: CSALRGAKNIQYF
D: .; V: TRBV2; J: TRBJ2-3; size: .; DNA: TGTGCCAGCACACCCTCGGGGGTTAGCACAGATACGCAGTATTTT; CDR3: CASTPSGVSTDTQYF
D: .; V: TRBV6-2/TRBV6-3; J: TRBJ2-5; size: many; DNA: TGTGCCAGCAGTAGGGACCTTCTGGAGACCCAGTACTTC; CDR3: CASSRDLLETQYF
D: .; V: TRBV18; J: TRBJ2-7; size: .; DNA: TGTGCCAGCGTAAGGGACGGATCATCCTACGAGCAGTACTTC; CDR3: CASVRDGSSYEQYF
D: .; V: TRBV25-1; J: TRBJ1-2; size: .; DNA: TGTGCCAGCAAAGTAGTCGGGATAATCCAGGTGGGCTACACCTTC; CDR3: CASKVVGIIQVGYTF
D: TRBD1; V: TRBV6-1; J: TRBJ2-1; size: .; DNA: TGTGCCATCAACCGGAAAAAAACAGGGGCTGATTGGTGGGTCACCCAGTTCTTC; CDR3: CAINRKKTGADWWVTQFF
D: .; V: TRBV3-1; J: TRBJ2-3; size: few; DNA: TGTGCCGGCAGCCAAGATGAGCGAACGCAGTATTTT; CDR3: CAGSQDERTQYF
D: .; V: TRBV3-1; J: TRBJ1-1; size: many; DNA: TGTGCCAGCACCCGTGGGGGACACGTGAACACTGAAGCTTTCTTT; CDR3: CASTRGGHVNTEAFF
D: .; V: TRBV7-3; J: TRBJ2-2; size: .; DNA: TGTGCCAGCAGCCAGGGGGGGTTCGCTCGGGAGCTGTTTTTT; CDR3: CASSQGGFARELFF
D: TRBD1; V: TRBV20-1; J: TRBJ1-2; size: many; DNA: TGCAGTGCTACCATCACAGGGGCGCCCTTCTATGGCTACACCTTC; CDR3: CSATITGAPFYGYTF
D: .; V: TRBV12-3/TRBV12-4; J: TRBJ2-3; size: many; DNA: TGTGCCAGCACTTTAGATCTACAGACAGATACGCAGTATTTT; CDR3: CASTLDLQTDTQYF
D: .; V: TRBV14; J: TRBJ1-4; size: .; DNA: TGTGCCAGCAGCCAAGTCAACCATGAAAAACTGTTTTTT; CDR3: CASSQVNHEKLFF
D: .; V: TRBV30; J: TRBJ1-5; size: .; DNA: TGTGCCTGGAGGGCACAAGCGTCGGGGCAGCCCCAGCATTTT; CDR3: CAWRAQASGQPQHF
D: .; V: TRBV3-1; J: TRBJ1-1; size: few; DNA: TGTGCCAGCAGCCGGGGTGCAGGTGATGAAGCTTTCTTT; CDR3: CASSRGAGDEAFF
D: .; V: TRBV7-9; J: TRBJ2-2; size: .; DNA: TGTGCCACCATGGTGTACGCGAACACCGGGGAGCTGTTTTTT; CDR3: CATMVYANTGELFF
D: .; V: TRBV28; J: TRBJ1-2; size: .; DNA: TGTGCCAGCATCCCTCGCGGGGGGCCCCACTATGGCTACACCTTC; CDR3: CASIPRGGPHYGYTF
D: .; V: TRBV6-1; J: TRBJ2-5; size: .; DNA: TGTGCCAGCAGCGCTAGGTACAATCAGGGATCCGGAGAGACCCAGTACTTC; CDR3: CASSARYNQGSGETQYF
D: .; V: TRBV5-4; J: TRBJ2-2; size: .; DNA: TGTGCCAGCAGCGACTTCACCGGGGAGCTGTTTTTT; CDR3: CASSDFTGELFF
D: .; V: TRBV14; J: TRBJ1-2; size: .; DNA: TGTGCCAGCAGCCAACTTCCGGCTCCCAGCTATGGCTACACCTTC; CDR3: CASSQLPAPSYGYTF
D: .; V: TRBV3-1; J: TRBJ2-3; size: .; DNA: TGTGCCAGCAGCCAAGGCGCAGGGGTGGGTACGCAGTATTTT; CDR3: CASSQGAGVGTQYF
D: .; V: TRBV7-9; J: TRBJ1-2; size: .; DNA: TGTGCCAGCAGCTTACCATCGATGGGAGTTAACTATGGCTACACCTTC; CDR3: CASSLPSMGVNYGYTF